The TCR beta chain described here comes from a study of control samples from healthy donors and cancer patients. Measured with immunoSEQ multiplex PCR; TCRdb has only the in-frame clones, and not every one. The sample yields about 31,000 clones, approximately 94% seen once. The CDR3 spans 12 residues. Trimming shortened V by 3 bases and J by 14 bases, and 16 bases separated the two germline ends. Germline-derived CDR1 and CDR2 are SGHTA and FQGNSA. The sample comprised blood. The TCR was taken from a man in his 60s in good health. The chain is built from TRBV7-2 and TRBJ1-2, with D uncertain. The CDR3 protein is CASSLNSPGNTF. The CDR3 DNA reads TGTGCCAGCAGCTTGAACAGCCCCGGAAATACCTTC.